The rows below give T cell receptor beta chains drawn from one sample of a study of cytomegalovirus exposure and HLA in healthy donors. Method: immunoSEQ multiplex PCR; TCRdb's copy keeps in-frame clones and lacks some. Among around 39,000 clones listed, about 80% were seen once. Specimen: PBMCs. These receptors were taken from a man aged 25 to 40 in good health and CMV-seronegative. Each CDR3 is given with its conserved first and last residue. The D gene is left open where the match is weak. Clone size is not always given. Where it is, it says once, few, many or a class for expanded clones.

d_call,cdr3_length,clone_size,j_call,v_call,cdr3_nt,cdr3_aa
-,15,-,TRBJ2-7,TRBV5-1,TGCGCCAGCAGCTTGGGGCAAGTCCTTTCGTACGAGCAGTACTTC,CASSLGQVLSYEQYF
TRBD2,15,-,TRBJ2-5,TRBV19,TGTGCCAGTAGACCGCGGGCTAGCGGGAGAGAGACCCAGTACTTC,CASRPRASGRETQYF
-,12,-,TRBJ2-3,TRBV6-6,TGTGCCAGCAGCCTAGCAGGAGATACGCAGTATTTT,CASSLAGDTQYF
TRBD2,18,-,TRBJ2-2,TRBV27,TGTGCCAGCAGTCCCTGGGCTAGCGGGAGATCGGGCACCGGGGAGCTGTTTTTT,CASSPWASGRSGTGELFF
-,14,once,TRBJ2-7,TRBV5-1,TGCGCCAGCAGCTTGGCCGGGACTGGCTACGAACAGTACTTC,CASSLAGTGYEQYF
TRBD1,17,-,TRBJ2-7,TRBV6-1,TGTGCCAGCAGTGAATTACGGATACAGGGGGTACCCTACGAGCAGTACTTC,CASSELRIQGVPYEQYF
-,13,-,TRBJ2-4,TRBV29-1,TGCAGCGTTGAAGAGGGGGCATTAGCCATTCAGTACTTC,CSVEEGALAIQYF
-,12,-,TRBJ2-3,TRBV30,TGTGCCTGGACTAGGACTTCAGATACGCAGTATTTT,CAWTRTSDTQYF
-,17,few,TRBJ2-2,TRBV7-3,TGTGCCAGCAGCCTCTCAGGGGTCCTCGCGAACACCGGGGAGCTGTTTTTT,CASSLSGVLANTGELFF
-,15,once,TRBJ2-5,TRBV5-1,TGCGCCAGCAGCTTGGCCGCTAGGACTCAAGAGACCCAGTACTTC,CASSLAARTQETQYF
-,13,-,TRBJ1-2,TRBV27,TGTGCCAGCAGTAGACAGGTTGGGGATGGCTACACCTTC,CASSRQVGDGYTF
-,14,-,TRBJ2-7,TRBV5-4,TGTGCCAGCGGTACAATACAGGGCGCCGAAGAGCAGTACTTC,CASGTIQGAEEQYF
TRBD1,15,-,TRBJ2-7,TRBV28,TGTGCCAGCAGTATCCCCGGGACAGGGAGACACGAGCAGTACTTC,CASSIPGTGRHEQYF